This T cell receptor (beta chain) originates from a study of CD8+ T cells in alopecia areata. The wider study: The study gave tofacitinib for 6 to 18 months, then 6 months off drug. Study-wide points: The study also sequences resident alphabeta T cells of normal skin in scalp samples. Uncertainty about whether baseline CD8+ expansion is linked to response remains, with one nonresponder.

The treatment denotes: oral pan-JAK inhibitor, 5-10 mg twice daily. To note about this clone: Its antigen is undetermined.

Reverse transcription of extracted RNA yielded cDNA, which provided the sequencing template. Using immunoSEQ multiplex PCR, the repertoire was profiled, and TCRdb retains in-frame clones only, with some absent. Of hundreds of thousands of clones in the sample, approximately 72% were seen once. The CDR3 consists of 12 residues. Trimming left V 0 bases short and J 13 bases short, with 13 bases between. Per the germline V gene, CDR1 is GTSNPN and CDR2 is SVGIG (reference sequence). J is TRBJ2-1 and V is TRBV30; a weak D match, TRBD1 (5 bases). This TCR was recovered from a human donor with alopecia areata. The sequencing used CD4+ T cells sorted from blood, collected around week 44, from a patient treated with tofacitinib. CDR3 loop: CAWSVSQGNQFF. CDR3 in DNA: TGTGCCTGGAGTGTAAGTCAGGGTAACCAGTTCTTC. Complete variable domain (other parts from reference TRBV30 and TRBJ2-1): SQTIHQWPATLVQPVGSPLSLECTVEGTSNPNLYWYRQAAGRGLQLLFYSVGIGQISSEVPQNLSASRPQDRQFILSSKKLLLSDSGFYLCAWSVSQGNQFFGPGTRLTVL.